This T cell receptor (beta chain) was observed in a study of post-analysis software for immune sequencing data. Study in general: Relapsing-remitting, secondary progressive and progressive-relapsing forms of multiple sclerosis all featured among disease courses. Whole-study results and caveats: There was significantly lower normalized Chao1 diversity in multiple sclerosis patients than in controls. The five TRBV segments detected at higher frequency in patients than in controls included TRBV5-6, TRBV5-1 and TRBV20-1. Clustering by F measure revealed strong co-clustering among samples prepared together in one batch.

Germline V CDR1 and CDR2: LGHDT, YNNKEL (reference sequence). The CDR3 sequence is 18 residues long. The TCR beta cDNA libraries carried unique molecular identifiers. MiXCR, run by TCRdb on the PCR reads, gives a single entry per CDR3 protein. Here the sample spans hundreds of thousands of distinct CDR3 sequences, 59% being singletons. Remarks on this clonotype: Its antigen is still unknown. A junction end diverges from the germline sequence, so it may reflect a read error.

The chain joins TRBV3-1 to TRBJ2-1, with D possibly being TRBD1 or TRBD2 (5 bases each). This receptor was taken from a girl aged 2 to 10 with multiple sclerosis. The sample was blood. Here the CDR3 DNA reads TGTGCCAGCAGTCAAGGGATAGGGACGGAGAGCTCCTACAATGAGCAGTTCTTC. The encoded protein is CASSQGIGTESSYNEQFF.